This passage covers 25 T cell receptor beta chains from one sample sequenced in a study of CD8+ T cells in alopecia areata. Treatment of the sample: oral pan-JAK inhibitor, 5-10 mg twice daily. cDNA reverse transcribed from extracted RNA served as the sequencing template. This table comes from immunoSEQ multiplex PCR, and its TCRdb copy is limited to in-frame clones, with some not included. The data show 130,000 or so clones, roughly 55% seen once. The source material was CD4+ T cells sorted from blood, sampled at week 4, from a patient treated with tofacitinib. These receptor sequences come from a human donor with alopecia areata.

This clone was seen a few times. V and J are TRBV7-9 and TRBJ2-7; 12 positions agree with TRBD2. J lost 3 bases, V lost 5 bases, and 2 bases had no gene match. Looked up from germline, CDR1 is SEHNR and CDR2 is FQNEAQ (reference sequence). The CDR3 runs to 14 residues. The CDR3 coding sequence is TGTGCCAGCAGCCGACTAGCGGGAGACTACGAGCAGTACTTC. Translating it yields CASSRLAGDYEQYF.

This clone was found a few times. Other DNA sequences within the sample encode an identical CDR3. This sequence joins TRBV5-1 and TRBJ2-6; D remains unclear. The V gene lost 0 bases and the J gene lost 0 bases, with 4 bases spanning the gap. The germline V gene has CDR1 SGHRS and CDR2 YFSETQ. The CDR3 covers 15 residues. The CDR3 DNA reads TGCGCCAGCAGCTTGGATGGCTCTGGGGCCAACGTCCTGACTTTC. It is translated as CASSLDGSGANVLTF. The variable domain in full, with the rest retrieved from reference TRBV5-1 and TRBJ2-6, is KAGVTQTPRYLIKTRGQQVTLSCSPISGHRSVSWYQQTPGQGLQFLFEYFSETQRNKGNFPGRFSGRQFSNSRSEMNVSTLELGDSALYLCASSLDGSGANVLTFGAGSRLTVL.

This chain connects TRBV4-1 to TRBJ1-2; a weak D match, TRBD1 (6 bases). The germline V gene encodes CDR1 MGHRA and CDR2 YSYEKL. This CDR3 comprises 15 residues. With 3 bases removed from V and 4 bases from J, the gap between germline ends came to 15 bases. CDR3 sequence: CASSHSEAGAYGYTF. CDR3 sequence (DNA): TGCGCCAGCAGCCACTCTGAGGCGGGGGCCTATGGCTACACCTTC.

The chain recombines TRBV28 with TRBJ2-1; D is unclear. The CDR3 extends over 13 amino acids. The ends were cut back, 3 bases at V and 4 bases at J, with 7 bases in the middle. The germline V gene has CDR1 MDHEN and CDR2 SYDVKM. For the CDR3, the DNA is TGTGCCAGCAGTTTGGACGGGTACAATGAGCAGTTCTTC. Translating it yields CASSLDGYNEQFF.

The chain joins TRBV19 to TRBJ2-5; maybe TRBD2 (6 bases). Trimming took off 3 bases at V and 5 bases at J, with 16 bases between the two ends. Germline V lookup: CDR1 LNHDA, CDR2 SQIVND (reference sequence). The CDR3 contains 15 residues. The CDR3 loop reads CASSMTGGSLETQYF. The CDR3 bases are TGTGCCAGTAGTATGACCGGAGGGTCTTTGGAGACCCAGTACTTC.

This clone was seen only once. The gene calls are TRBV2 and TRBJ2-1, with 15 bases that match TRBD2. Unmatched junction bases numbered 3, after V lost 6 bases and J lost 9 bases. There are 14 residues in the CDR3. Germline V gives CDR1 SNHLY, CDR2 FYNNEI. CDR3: CASRGLAGGGEQFF. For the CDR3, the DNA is TGTGCCAGCAGGGGACTAGCGGGAGGAGGTGAGCAGTTCTTC. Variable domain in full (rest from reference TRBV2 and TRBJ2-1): EPEVTQTPSHQVTQMGQEVILRCVPISNHLYFYWYRQILGQKVEFLVSFYNNEISEKSEIFDDQFSVERPDGSNFTLKIRSTKLEDSAMYFCASRGLAGGGEQFFGPGTRLTVL.

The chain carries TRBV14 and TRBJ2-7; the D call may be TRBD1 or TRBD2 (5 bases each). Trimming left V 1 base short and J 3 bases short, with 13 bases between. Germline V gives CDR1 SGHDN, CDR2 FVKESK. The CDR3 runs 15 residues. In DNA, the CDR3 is TGTGCCAGCAGCCAAGTTGGGGGTTTCGACTACGAGCAGTACTTC. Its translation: CASSQVGGFDYEQYF.

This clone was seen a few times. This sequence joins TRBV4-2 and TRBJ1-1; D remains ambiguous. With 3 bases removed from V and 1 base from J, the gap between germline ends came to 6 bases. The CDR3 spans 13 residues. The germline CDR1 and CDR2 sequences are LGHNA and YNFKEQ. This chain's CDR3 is CASSHRRNTEAFF. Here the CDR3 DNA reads TGTGCCAGCAGCCATCGGCGGAACACTGAAGCTTTCTTT.

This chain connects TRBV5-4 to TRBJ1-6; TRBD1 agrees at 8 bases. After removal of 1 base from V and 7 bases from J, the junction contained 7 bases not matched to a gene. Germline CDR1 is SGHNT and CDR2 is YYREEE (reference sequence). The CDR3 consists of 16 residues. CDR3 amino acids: CASSLPGQGENSPLHF. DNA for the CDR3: TGTGCCAGCAGCTTGCCAGGACAGGGCGAGAATTCACCCCTCCACTTT.

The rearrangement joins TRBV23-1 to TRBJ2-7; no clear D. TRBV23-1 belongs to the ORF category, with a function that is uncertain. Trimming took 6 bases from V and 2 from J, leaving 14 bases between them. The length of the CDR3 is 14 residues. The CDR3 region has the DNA TGCGCCAGCAGGCGCCCGGACGGACCCTACGAGCAGTACTTC. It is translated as CASRRPDGPYEQYF.

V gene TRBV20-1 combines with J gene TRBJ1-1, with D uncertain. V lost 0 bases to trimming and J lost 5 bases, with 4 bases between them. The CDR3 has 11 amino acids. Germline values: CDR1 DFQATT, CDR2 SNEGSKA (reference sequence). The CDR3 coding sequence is TGCAGTGCTAGAGATCAAACTGAAGCTTTCTTT. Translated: CSARDQTEAFF.

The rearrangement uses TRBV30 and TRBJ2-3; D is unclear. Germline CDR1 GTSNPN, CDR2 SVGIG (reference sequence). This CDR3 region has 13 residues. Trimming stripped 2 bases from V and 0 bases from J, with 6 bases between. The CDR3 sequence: CAWSQASTDTQYF. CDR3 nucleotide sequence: TGTGCCTGGAGTCAGGCTAGCACAGATACGCAGTATTTT.

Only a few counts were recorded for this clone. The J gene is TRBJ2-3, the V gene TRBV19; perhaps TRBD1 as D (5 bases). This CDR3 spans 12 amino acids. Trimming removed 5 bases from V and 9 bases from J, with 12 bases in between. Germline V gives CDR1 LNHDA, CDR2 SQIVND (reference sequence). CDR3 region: CASSPQDATQYF. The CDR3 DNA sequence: TGTGCCAGTAGTCCACAGGATGCGACGCAGTATTTT.

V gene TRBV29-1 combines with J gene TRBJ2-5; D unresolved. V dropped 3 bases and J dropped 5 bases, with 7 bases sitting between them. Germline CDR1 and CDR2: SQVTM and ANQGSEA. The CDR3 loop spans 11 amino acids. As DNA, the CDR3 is TGCAGCGTTGACGGTAGTGAGACCCAGTACTTC. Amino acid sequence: CSVDGSETQYF.

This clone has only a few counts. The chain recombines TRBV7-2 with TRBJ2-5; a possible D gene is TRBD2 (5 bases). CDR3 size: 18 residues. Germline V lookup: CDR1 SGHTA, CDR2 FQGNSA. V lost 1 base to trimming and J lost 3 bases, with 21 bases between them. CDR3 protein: CASSLVGQRTDSKETQYF. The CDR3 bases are TGTGCCAGCAGCTTAGTCGGGCAAAGGACTGACTCTAAAGAGACCCAGTACTTC.

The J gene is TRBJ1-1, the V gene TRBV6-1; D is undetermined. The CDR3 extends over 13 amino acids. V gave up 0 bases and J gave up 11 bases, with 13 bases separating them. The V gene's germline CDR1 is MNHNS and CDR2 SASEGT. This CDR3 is CASSEARRADAFF. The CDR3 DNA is TGTGCCAGCAGTGAAGCGAGGCGGGCGGATGCTTTCTTT.

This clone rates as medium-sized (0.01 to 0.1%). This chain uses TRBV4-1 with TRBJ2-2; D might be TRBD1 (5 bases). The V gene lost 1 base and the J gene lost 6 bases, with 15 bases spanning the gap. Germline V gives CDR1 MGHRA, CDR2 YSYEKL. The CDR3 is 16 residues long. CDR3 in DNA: TGCGCCAGCAGCCAAGTGGACATGGGATTCCCCGGGGAGCTGTTTTTT. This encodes CASSQVDMGFPGELFF.

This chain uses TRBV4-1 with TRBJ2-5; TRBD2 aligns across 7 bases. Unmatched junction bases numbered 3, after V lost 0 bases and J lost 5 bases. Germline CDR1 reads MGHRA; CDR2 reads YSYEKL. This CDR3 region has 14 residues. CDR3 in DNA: TGCGCCAGCAGCCAAGAGGGGGGGATGGAGACCCAGTACTTC. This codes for CASSQEGGMETQYF.

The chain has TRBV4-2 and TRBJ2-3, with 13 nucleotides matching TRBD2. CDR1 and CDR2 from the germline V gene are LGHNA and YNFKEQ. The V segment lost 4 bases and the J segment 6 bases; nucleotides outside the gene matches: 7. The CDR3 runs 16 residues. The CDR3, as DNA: TGTGCCAGCAGCCTACTAGCGGGGGGGCAGTTGGATACGCAGTATTTT. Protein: CASSLLAGGQLDTQYF.

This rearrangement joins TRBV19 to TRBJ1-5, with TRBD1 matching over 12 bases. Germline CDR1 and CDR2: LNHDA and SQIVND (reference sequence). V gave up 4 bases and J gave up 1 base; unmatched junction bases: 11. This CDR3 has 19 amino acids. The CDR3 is CASSKTGGTGGASNQPQHF. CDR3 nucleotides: TGTGCCAGTAGTAAAACCGGAGGGACAGGGGGCGCAAGCAATCAGCCCCAGCATTTT.

The CDR3: CASSLSSYNSPLHF. CDR3 nucleotide sequence: TGTGCCAGCAGCTTAAGCTCCTATAATTCACCCCTCCACTTT. V usage is TRBV7-2 and J usage is TRBJ1-6; D remains ambiguous. The V end lost 2 bases, the J end lost 0 bases, and 2 bases lay between the germline ends. The CDR3 has 14 residues. Germline CDR1 and CDR2: SGHTA and FQGNSA.

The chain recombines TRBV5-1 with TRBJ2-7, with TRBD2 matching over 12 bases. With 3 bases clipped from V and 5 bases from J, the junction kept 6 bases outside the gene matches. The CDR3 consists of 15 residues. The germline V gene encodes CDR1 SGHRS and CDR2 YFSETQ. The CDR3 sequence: CASSWTSGDRDEQYF. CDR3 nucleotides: TGCGCCAGCAGCTGGACTAGCGGGGACAGGGACGAGCAGTACTTC.

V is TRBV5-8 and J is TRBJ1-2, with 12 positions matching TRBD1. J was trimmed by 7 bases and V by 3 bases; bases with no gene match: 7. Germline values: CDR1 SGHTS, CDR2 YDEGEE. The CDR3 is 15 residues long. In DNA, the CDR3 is TGTGCCAGCAGCTACCGGGACAGGGGGCTTCCTGGCTACACCTTC. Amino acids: CASSYRDRGLPGYTF.

The CDR3 sequence: CASSQERENTEAFF. CDR3 sequence (DNA): TGCGCCAGCAGCCAAGAAAGGGAGAACACTGAAGCTTTCTTT. The chain uses TRBV4-3 and TRBJ1-1; D uncertain. The CDR3 runs 14 residues. Germline-derived CDR1 and CDR2 are LGHNA and YSLEER. V was cut by 0 bases and J by 1 base, with 6 bases left in between.

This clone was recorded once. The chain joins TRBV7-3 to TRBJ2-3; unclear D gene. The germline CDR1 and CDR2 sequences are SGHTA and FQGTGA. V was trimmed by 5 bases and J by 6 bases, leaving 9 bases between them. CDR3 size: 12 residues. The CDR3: CASSRTGDTQYF. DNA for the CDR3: TGTGCCAGCAGCAGGACCGGGGATACGCAGTATTTT.